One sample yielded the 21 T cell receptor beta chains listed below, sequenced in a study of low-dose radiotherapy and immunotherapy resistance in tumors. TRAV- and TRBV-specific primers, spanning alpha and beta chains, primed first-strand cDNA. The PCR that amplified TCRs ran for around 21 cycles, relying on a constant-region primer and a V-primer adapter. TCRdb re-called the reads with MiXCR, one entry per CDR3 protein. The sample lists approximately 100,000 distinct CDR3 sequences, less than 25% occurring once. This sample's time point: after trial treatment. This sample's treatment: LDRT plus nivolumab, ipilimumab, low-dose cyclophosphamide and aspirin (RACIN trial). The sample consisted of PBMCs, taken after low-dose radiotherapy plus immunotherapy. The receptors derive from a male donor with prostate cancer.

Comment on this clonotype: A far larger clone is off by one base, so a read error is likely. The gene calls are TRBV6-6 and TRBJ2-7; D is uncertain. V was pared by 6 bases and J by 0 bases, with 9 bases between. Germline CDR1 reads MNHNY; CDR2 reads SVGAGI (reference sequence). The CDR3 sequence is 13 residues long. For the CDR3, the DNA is TGTGCCAGCAGAGCCAGGAGCTCCTACGAGCAGTACTTC. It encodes CASRARSSYEQYF.

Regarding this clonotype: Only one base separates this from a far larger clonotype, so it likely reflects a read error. CDR3 nucleotides: TGTGCCAGCAGCGAGACGGGGGCGAGACTCTACGAGAAGTACTTC. Translation gives CASSETGARLYEKYF. V gene TRBV13 combines with J gene TRBJ2-7, with D possibly being TRBD1 or TRBD2 (6 bases each). Per germline, CDR1 PRHDT and CDR2 FYEKMQ (reference sequence). The CDR3 extends over 15 amino acids.

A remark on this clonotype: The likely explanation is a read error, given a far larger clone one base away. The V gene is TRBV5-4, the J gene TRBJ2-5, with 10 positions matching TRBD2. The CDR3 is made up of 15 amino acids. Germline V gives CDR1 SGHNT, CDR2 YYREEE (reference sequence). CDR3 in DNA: TGTGCCTGCAGCCAAGAGCGGGGGGGCCAAGAGACCCAGTACTTC. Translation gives CACSQERGGQETQYF. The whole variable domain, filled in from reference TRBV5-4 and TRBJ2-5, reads ETGVTQSPTHLIKTRGQQVTLRCSSQSGHNTVSWYQQALGQGPQFIFQYYREEENGRGNFPPRFSGLQFPNYSSELNVNALELDDSALYLCACSQERGGQETQYFGPGTRLLVL.

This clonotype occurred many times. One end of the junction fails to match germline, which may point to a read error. CDR3 amino acids: CASSRASSAGPLF. In nucleotides, the CDR3 is TGTGCCAGCAGCCGGGCGAGTTCCGCAGGGCCTCTCTTC. The genes are TRBV11-2 and TRBJ1-2; perhaps TRBD1 as D (5 bases). Germline CDR1 reads SGHAT; CDR2 reads FQNNGV. The CDR3 is made up of 13 amino acids. The full variable domain, with the rest looked up from reference TRBV11-2 and TRBJ1-2, is EAGVAQSPRYKIIEKRQSVAFWCNPISGHATLYWYQQILGQGPKLLIQFQNNGVVDDSQLPKDRFSAERLKGVDSTLKIQPAKLEDSAVYLCASSRASSAGPLFGSGTRLTVV.

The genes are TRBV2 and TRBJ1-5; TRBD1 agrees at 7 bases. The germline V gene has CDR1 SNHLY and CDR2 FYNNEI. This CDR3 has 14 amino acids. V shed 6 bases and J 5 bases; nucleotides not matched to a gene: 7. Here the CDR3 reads CASSERQGHQPQHF. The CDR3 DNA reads TGTGCCAGCAGCGAAAGACAGGGACATCAGCCCCAGCATTTT.

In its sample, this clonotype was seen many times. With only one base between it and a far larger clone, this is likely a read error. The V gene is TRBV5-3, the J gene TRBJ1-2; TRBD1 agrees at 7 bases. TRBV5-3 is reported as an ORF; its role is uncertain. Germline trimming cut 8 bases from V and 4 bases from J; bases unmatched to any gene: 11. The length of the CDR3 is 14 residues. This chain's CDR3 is CASIFGGQRYGYTF. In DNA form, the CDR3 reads TGTGCCAGCATCTTCGGGGGACAGCGCTATGGCTACACCTTC.

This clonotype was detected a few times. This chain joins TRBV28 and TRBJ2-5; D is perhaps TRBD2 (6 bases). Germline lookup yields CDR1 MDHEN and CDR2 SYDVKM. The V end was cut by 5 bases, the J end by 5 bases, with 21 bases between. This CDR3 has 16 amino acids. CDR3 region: CASSGRDSTTLETQYF. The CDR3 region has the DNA TGTGCCAGCAGTGGCCGGGACTCGACGACCCTGGAGACCCAGTACTTC.

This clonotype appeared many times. This CDR3 is CASSDWRGAKQFF. CDR3 sequence (DNA): TGTGCCAGCAGCGATTGGCGGGGGGCAAAGCAGTTCTTC. The rearrangement links TRBV9 to TRBJ2-1, with 8 bases matching TRBD2. This CDR3 is 13 amino acids long. The germline CDR1 and CDR2 sequences are SGDLS and YYNGEE. V trimming: 3 bases; J trimming: 11 bases; junction bases outside the gene matches: 7.

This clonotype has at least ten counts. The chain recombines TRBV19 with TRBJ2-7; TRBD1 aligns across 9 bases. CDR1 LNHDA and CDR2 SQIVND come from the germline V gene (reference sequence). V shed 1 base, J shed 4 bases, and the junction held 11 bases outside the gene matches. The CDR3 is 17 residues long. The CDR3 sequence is CASSIGGPGTGTYEQYF. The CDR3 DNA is TGTGCCAGTAGTATAGGGGGGCCCGGGACAGGGACGTACGAGCAGTACTTC.

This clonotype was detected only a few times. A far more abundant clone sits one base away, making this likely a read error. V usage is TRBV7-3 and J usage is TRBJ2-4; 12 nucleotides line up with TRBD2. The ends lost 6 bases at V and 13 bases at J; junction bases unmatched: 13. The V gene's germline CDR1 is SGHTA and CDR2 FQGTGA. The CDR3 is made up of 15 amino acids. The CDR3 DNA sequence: TGTGCCAGCAGACTAACTAGCGGGGGGTTAGATGAGCAGTACTTC. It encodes CASRLTSGGLDEQYF.

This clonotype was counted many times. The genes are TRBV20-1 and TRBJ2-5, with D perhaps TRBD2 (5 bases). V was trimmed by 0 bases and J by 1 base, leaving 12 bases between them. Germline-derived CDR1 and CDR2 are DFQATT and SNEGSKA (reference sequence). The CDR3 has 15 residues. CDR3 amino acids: CSARDLSGLQETQYF. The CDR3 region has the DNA TGCAGTGCTAGAGATCTGAGCGGACTCCAAGAGACCCAGTACTTC.

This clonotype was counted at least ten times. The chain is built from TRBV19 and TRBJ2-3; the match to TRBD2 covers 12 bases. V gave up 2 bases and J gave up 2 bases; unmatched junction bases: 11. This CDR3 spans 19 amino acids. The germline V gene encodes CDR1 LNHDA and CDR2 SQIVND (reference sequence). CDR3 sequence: CASSIMGPTSGGSTDTQYF. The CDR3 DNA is TGTGCCAGTAGTATAATGGGACCGACTAGCGGGGGCTCCACAGATACGCAGTATTTT.

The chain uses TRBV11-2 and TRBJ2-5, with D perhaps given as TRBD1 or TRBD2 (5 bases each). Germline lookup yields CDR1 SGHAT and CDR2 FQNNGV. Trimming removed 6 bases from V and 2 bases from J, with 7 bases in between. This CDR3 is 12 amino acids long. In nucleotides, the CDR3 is TGTGCCAGCAGGAGGGGTCAAGAGACCCAGTACTTC. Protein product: CASRRGQETQYF.

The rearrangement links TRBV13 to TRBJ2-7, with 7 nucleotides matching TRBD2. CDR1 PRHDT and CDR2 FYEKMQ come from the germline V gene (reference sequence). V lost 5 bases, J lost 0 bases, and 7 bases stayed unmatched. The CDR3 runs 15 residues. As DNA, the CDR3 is TGTGCCAGCAGCCTCAGGGCTAGCGGCTCCTACGAGCAGTACTTC. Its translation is CASSLRASGSYEQYF.

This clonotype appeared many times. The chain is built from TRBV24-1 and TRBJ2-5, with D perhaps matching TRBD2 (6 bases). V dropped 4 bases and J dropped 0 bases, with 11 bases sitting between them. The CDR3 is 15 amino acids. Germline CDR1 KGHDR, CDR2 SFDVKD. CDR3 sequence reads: CATSDGGGHQETQYF. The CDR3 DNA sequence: TGTGCCACCAGTGACGGGGGAGGTCACCAAGAGACCCAGTACTTC.

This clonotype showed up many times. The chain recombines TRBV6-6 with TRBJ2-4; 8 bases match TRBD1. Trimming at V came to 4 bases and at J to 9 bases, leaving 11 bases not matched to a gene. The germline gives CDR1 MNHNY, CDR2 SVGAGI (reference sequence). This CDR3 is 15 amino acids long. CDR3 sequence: CASSSPPLDRVIQYF. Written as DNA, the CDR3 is TGTGCCAGCAGTTCCCCGCCACTGGACAGGGTCATTCAGTACTTC.

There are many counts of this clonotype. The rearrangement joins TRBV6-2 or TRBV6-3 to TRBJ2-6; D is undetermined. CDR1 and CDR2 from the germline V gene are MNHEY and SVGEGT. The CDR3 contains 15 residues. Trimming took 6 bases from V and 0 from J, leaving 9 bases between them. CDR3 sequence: CASSVTLSGANVLTF. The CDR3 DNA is TGTGCCAGCAGCGTGACCCTCTCTGGGGCCAACGTCCTGACTTTC.

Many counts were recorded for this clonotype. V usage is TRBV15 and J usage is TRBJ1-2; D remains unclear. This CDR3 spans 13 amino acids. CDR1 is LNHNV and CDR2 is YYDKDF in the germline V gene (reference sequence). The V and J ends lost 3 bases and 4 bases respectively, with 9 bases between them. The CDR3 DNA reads TGTGCCACCAGCAGGCCCGGGAGCTATGGCTACACCTTC. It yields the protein CATSRPGSYGYTF.

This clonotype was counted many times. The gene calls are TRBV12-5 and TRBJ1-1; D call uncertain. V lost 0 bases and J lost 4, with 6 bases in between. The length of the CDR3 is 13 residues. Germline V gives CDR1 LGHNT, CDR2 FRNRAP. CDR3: CASGLVEATEAFF. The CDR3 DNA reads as TGTGCTAGTGGTTTGGTAGAGGCCACTGAAGCTTTCTTT.

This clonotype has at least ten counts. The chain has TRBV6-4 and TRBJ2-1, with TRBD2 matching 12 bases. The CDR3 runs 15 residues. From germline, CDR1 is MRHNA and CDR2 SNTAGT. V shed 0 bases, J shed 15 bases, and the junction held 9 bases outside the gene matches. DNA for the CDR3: TGTGCCAGCAGTGACTCGGGGCTAGCGGGGGGGCCTCGGTTCTTC. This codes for CASSDSGLAGGPRFF.

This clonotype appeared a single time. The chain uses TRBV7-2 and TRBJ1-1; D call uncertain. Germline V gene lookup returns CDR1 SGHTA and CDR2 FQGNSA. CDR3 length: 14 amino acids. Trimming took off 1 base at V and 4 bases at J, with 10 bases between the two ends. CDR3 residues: CASSLVAGRTEAFF. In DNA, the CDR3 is TGTGCCAGCAGCTTAGTGGCCGGGCGCACTGAAGCTTTCTTT.